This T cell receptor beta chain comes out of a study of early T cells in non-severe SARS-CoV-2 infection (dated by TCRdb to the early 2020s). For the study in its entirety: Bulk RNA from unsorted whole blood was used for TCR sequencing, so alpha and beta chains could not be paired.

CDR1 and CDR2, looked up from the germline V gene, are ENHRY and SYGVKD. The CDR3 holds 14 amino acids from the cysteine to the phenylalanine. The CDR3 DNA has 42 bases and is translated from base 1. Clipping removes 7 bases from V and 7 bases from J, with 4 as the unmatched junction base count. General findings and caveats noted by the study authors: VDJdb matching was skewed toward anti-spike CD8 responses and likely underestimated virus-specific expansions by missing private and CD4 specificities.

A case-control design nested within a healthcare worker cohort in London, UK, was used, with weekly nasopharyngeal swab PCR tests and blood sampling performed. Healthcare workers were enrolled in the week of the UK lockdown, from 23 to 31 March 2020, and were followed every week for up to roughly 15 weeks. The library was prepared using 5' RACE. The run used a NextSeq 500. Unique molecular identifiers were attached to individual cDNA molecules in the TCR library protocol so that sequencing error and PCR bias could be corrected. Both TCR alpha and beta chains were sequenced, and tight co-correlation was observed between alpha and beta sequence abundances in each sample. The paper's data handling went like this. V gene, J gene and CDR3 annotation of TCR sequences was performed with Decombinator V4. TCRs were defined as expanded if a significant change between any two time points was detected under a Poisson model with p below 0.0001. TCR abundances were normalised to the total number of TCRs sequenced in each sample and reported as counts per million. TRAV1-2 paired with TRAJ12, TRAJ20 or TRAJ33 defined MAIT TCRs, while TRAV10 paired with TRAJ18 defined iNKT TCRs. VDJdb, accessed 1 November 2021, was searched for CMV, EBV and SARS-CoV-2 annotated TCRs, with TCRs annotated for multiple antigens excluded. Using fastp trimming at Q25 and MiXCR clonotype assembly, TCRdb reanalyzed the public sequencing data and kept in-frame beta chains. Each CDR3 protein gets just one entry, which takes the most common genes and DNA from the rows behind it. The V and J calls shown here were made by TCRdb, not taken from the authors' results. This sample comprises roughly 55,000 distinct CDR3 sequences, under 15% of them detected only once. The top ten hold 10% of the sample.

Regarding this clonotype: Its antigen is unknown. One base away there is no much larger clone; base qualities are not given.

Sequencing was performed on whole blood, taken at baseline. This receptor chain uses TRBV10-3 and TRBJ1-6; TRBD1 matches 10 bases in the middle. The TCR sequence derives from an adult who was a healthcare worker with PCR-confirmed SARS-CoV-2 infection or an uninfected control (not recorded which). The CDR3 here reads CAITPGQGNSPLHF. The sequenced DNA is TGTGCCATCACCCCGGGACAGGGGAATTCACCCCTCCACTTT.